This entry lists 25 T cell receptor beta chains sequenced from one sample in a study of OX40 agonist ivuxolimab in advanced cancers. TCRdb's copy holds only in-frame clones and misses some; the assay was immunoSEQ multiplex PCR. The table shows roughly 62,000 clones, with roughly 85% occurring only once. The source was CD4+ or CD8+ T cells sorted from blood, collected in a trial of the OX40 agonist ivuxolimab. Receptors were obtained from an adult with an advanced solid tumor such as melanoma, head and neck, liver or kidney cancer.

The chain recombines TRBV11-3 with TRBJ2-1; no definite D call. Germline CDR1 is SGHNT and CDR2 is YENEEA. V gave up 4 bases and J gave up 2 bases, with 12 bases separating them. The CDR3 is 15 residues long. CDR3 in amino acids: CASSSRALTYNEQFF. CDR3 nucleotides: TGTGCCAGCAGCTCCCGGGCGTTGACCTACAATGAGCAGTTCTTC. The entire variable domain, with the rest obtained from reference TRBV11-3 and TRBJ2-1, is as follows: EAGVVQSPRYKIIEKKQPVAFWCNPISGHNTLYWYLQNLGQGPELLIRYENEEAVDDSQLPKDRFSAERLKGVDSTLKIQPAELGDSAVYLCASSSRALTYNEQFFGPGTRLTVL.

The chain carries TRBV7-2 and TRBJ2-7; 13 nucleotides line up with TRBD2. There are 14 residues in the CDR3. Germline CDR1 and CDR2: SGHTA and FQGNSA. Trimming took 5 bases from V and 5 from J; bases not matched to a gene: 3. The CDR3 DNA reads TGTGCCAGCAGCCGACTAGCGGGAGGTGACGAGCAGTACTTC. Translating gives CASSRLAGGDEQYF.

The J gene is TRBJ1-1, the V gene TRBV7-9, with D hard to call. Germline CDR1 and CDR2: SEHNR and FQNEAQ (reference sequence). The V end was cut by 5 bases, the J end by 2 bases, with 18 bases between. The CDR3 consists of 16 residues. CDR3 DNA sequence: TGTGCCAGCAGCCCTCAAATAGCACCGGTAAACACTGAAGCTTTCTTT. It translates to CASSPQIAPVNTEAFF.

The chain combines TRBV4-1 with TRBJ1-3; D uncertain. The CDR3 loop spans 16 amino acids. Germline CDR1 is MGHRA and CDR2 is YSYEKL. V dropped 4 bases and J dropped 0 bases, with 13 bases sitting between them. The CDR3 region has the DNA TGCGCCAGCAGCCCCCTCAGATATCGCTCTGGAAACACCATATATTTT. Its translation: CASSPLRYRSGNTIYF.

The gene calls are TRBV7-9 and TRBJ1-4; D not resolved. Germline loops: CDR1 SEHNR, CDR2 FQNEAQ (reference sequence). This CDR3 region has 17 residues. Trimming removed 5 bases at V and 0 bases at J, with 16 bases between. The CDR3 region has the DNA TGTGCCAGCAGCCCACGGTCTGTCTCTGCAACTAATGAAAAACTGTTTTTT. Protein sequence: CASSPRSVSATNEKLFF.

This chain connects TRBV11-3 to TRBJ2-1; 9 nucleotides line up with TRBD2. Germline lookup yields CDR1 SGHNT and CDR2 YENEEA. The CDR3 spans 16 residues. Trimming removed 1 base from V and 6 bases from J; junction bases left unmatched: 7. CDR3 protein: CASSLGAGLAINEQFF. Here the CDR3 DNA reads TGTGCCAGCAGCTTAGGGGCGGGACTAGCCATCAATGAGCAGTTCTTC.

This chain joins TRBV6-5 and TRBJ2-6; D unresolved. The CDR3 length is 15 residues. CDR1 MNHEY and CDR2 SVGAGI come from the germline V gene. Deletions cut 5 bases from V and 0 bases from J, with 8 bases between. DNA for the CDR3: TGTGCCAGCAGTGTCCACGACTCTGGGGCCAACGTCCTGACTTTC. Translation: CASSVHDSGANVLTF.

Points on this clone: An end of the junction does not agree with germline; a read error may underlie this. This specimen includes other DNA sequences encoding the same CDR3. The chain has TRBV19 and TRBJ2-6, with a tentative D call TRBD1 (6 bases). Germline values: CDR1 LNHDA, CDR2 SQIVND (reference sequence). This CDR3 region has 16 residues. The chain's CDR3 is CATQSDRGSGANVLTF. CDR3 coding DNA: TGTGCCACCCAGTCGGACAGAGGCTCTGGGGCTAACGTCCTGACTTTC. Full variable domain (missing parts from reference TRBV19 and TRBJ2-6): DGGITQSPKYLFRKEGQNVTLSCEQNLNHDAMYWYRQDPGQGLRLIYYSQIVNDFQKGDIAEGYSVSREKKESFPLTVTSAQKNPTAFYLCATQSDRGSGANVLTFGAGSRLTVL.

CDR3 region: CASSRDYTGELFF. The CDR3, as DNA: TGTGCCAGCAGCCGAGACTACACCGGGGAGCTGTTTTTT. V gene TRBV27 combines with J gene TRBJ2-2; D is undetermined. The V gene's germline CDR1 is MNHEY and CDR2 SMNVEV (reference sequence). The CDR3 loop spans 13 amino acids. V lost 6 bases, J lost 3 bases, and 8 bases lay in between.

The genes are TRBV7-9 and TRBJ2-1, with 7 bases identical to TRBD2. This CDR3 spans 16 amino acids. The ends lost 1 base at V and 10 bases at J; junction bases unmatched: 13. Germline-derived CDR1 and CDR2 are SEHNR and FQNEAQ (reference sequence). The CDR3 sequence: CASSLVASGSQWEQFF. As DNA, the CDR3 is TGTGCCAGCAGCTTAGTGGCTAGCGGCTCGCAATGGGAGCAGTTCTTC. The full variable domain, its missing parts supplied by reference TRBV7-9 and TRBJ2-1, is DTGVSQNPRHKITKRGQNVTFRCDPISEHNRLYWYRQTLGQGPEFLTYFQNEAQLEKSRLLSDRFSAERPKGSFSTLEIQRTEQGDSAMYLCASSLVASGSQWEQFFGPGTRLTVL.

This clone was picked up a small number of times. The J gene is TRBJ2-7, the V gene TRBV25-1, with 7 bases that match TRBD2. J was trimmed by 6 bases and V by 3 bases; bases with no gene match: 8. The CDR3 is 14 amino acids. The V gene's germline CDR1 is MGHDK and CDR2 SYGVNS. The CDR3 here is CASSDGGGGVEQYF. For the CDR3, the DNA is TGTGCCAGCAGTGACGGTGGGGGAGGGGTCGAGCAGTACTTC.

This clone showed up just once. V and J are TRBV20-1 and TRBJ2-5, with D uncertain. The CDR3 has 11 amino acids. Germline CDR1 reads DFQATT; CDR2 reads SNEGSKA (reference sequence). V shed 6 bases and J shed 2 bases, with 7 bases lying between them. CDR3 in DNA: TGCAGTGCGACCCAACAAGAGACCCAGTACTTC. Translating gives CSATQQETQYF.

The V and J genes are TRBV7-9 and TRBJ2-7; no definite D call. This CDR3 spans 12 amino acids. Trimming removed 1 base at V and 2 bases at J, with 3 bases between. Germline assignment: CDR1 SEHNR and CDR2 FQNEAQ (reference sequence). The CDR3 region is CASSLGAYEQYF. The CDR3 nucleotides are TGTGCCAGCAGCTTAGGGGCCTACGAGCAGTACTTC.

This rearrangement joins TRBV28 to TRBJ1-2, with D perhaps TRBD1 (6 bases). This CDR3 comprises 14 residues. The germline gives CDR1 MDHEN, CDR2 SYDVKM. V was shortened by 5 bases and J by 8 bases, with 18 bases between the two germline ends. The CDR3 sequence: CASSTTTGQLGYTF. The CDR3 DNA is TGTGCCAGCAGTACCACGACAGGTCAATTAGGCTACACCTTC.

The chain carries TRBV5-6 and TRBJ1-3; unclear D gene. Looked up from germline, CDR1 is SGHDT and CDR2 is YYEEEE. Trimming left V 2 bases short and J 0 bases short, with 9 bases between. CDR3 length equals 15 residues. In DNA, the CDR3 is TGTGCCAGCAGCTTTCCGGATGTCTCTGGAAACACCATATATTTT. It is translated as CASSFPDVSGNTIYF. The full variable domain, rest sourced from reference TRBV5-6 and TRBJ1-3, is DAGVTQSPTHLIKTRGQQVTLRCSPKSGHDTVSWYQQALGQGPQFIFQYYEEEERQRGNFPDRFSGHQFPNYSSELNVNALLLGDSALYLCASSFPDVSGNTIYFGEGSWLTVV.

The chain couples TRBV7-9 to TRBJ1-2, with TRBD1 matching 11 bases. With 5 bases clipped from V and 8 bases from J, the junction kept 10 bases outside the gene matches. CDR3 length equals 15 residues. Germline V CDR1 and CDR2: SEHNR, FQNEAQ (reference sequence). This CDR3 is CASSPTGDRGGGYTF. For the CDR3, the DNA is TGTGCCAGCAGCCCGACCGGGGACAGGGGGGGAGGCTACACCTTC.

The chain has TRBV5-4 and TRBJ1-1, with D maybe TRBD1 (5 bases). The germline V and J ends were trimmed by 0 bases and 1 base, with 19 bases remaining between them. The CDR3 has 18 residues. The V gene's germline CDR1 is SGHNT and CDR2 YYREEE (reference sequence). In DNA, the CDR3 is TGTGCCAGCAGCTTGGCCGGGGGGGTCCCCTCAGAGAACACTGAAGCTTTCTTT. This encodes CASSLAGGVPSENTEAFF.

This sequence joins TRBV4-1 and TRBJ2-2; possibly TRBD2 for D (5 bases). CDR3 length equals 15 residues. The V gene lost 1 base and the J gene lost 6 bases, with 12 bases spanning the gap. Looked up from germline, CDR1 is MGHRA and CDR2 is YSYEKL. The CDR3 spells CASSQASGLAGELFF. CDR3 sequence (DNA): TGCGCCAGCAGCCAAGCTAGTGGACTCGCCGGGGAGCTGTTTTTT.

This chain joins TRBV11-2 and TRBJ1-2; D may be TRBD1 (5 bases). Germline CDR1 and CDR2: SGHAT and FQNNGV. This CDR3 is built from 15 residues. The ends were cut back, 5 bases at V and 1 base at J, with 14 bases in the middle. The CDR3 bases are TGTGCCAGCAGCGATCGGACAAGGAATAACTATGGCTACACCTTC. It yields the protein CASSDRTRNNYGYTF. Filled out from reference TRBV11-2 and TRBJ1-2, the complete variable domain reads EAGVAQSPRYKIIEKRQSVAFWCNPISGHATLYWYQQILGQGPKLLIQFQNNGVVDDSQLPKDRFSAERLKGVDSTLKIQPAKLEDSAVYLCASSDRTRNNYGYTFGSGTRLTVV.

This clone came up once. The V call is TRBV7-9, the J call TRBJ2-7, with D tentatively TRBD2 (6 bases). This CDR3 region has 14 residues. Trimming removed 5 bases at V and 3 bases at J, with 14 bases between. Germline CDR1 SEHNR, CDR2 FQNEAQ (reference sequence). The CDR3 nucleotides read TGTGCCAGCAGCCGGACTACCGGGTACTACGAGCAGTACTTC. Its translation is CASSRTTGYYEQYF.

The chain carries TRBV2 and TRBJ2-7; D ambiguous. Germline CDR1 SNHLY, CDR2 FYNNEI. V lost 6 bases and J 4 bases, leaving 10 bases between the germline ends. This CDR3 has 12 residues. CDR3: CASSADLYEQYF. CDR3 coding DNA: TGTGCCAGCAGCGCGGACCTATACGAGCAGTACTTC.

This clone was seen only a few times. The genes are TRBV27 and TRBJ1-4; D is unclear. This CDR3 comprises 14 residues. Between the trimmed V and J ends, which lost 6 bases and 6 bases, there was a span of 14 bases. Germline V gives CDR1 MNHEY, CDR2 SMNVEV (reference sequence). The CDR3 loop reads CASRPELGDEKLFF. Written as DNA, the CDR3 is TGTGCCAGCAGGCCCGAGTTGGGCGATGAAAAACTGTTTTTT.

This clone was recorded once. CDR3 nucleotide sequence: TGTGCCAGCAGCCAAGATCCCCTAGCGGGAGGATTTACGCAGTATTTT. This sequence encodes CASSQDPLAGGFTQYF. This rearrangement joins TRBV4-2 to TRBJ2-3; 11 positions match TRBD2. The germline V gene encodes CDR1 LGHNA and CDR2 YNFKEQ. J gave up 8 bases and V 0 bases, and 7 bases lay outside the gene matches. The CDR3 extends over 16 amino acids.

The rearrangement links TRBV6-4 to TRBJ2-2; D is unresolved. Germline lookup yields CDR1 MRHNA and CDR2 SNTAGT. Trimming took 5 bases from V and 0 from J, leaving 7 bases between them. The CDR3 extends over 14 amino acids. The CDR3 coding sequence is TGTGCCAGCAGTATAGGGCCGAACACCGGGGAGCTGTTTTTT. As protein: CASSIGPNTGELFF.

This rearrangement joins TRBV4-1 to TRBJ1-2; maybe TRBD1 (6 bases). The CDR3 extends over 15 amino acids. Germline CDR1 MGHRA, CDR2 YSYEKL. V was shortened by 0 bases and J by 3 bases, with 11 bases between the two germline ends. The CDR3 sequence is CASSQDERTDYGYTF. CDR3 nucleotide sequence: TGCGCCAGCAGCCAAGATGAGAGGACAGACTATGGCTACACCTTC.